The entry that follows covers one T cell receptor (beta chain) sequence. The antigen is undetermined. Trimming removed 7 bases from V and 0 bases from J; junction bases left unmatched: 5. Germline lookup yields CDR1 MNHNS and CDR2 SASEGT. The CDR3 runs to 14 residues. Primers included in the PCR were 60 Vbeta and 13 Jbeta primers. Per the original methods: About 10 million shared chains were among approximately 80 million unique TCR beta chains counted in a later analysis. Sequencing used immunoSEQ multiplex PCR; TCRdb keeps in-frame clones, though not all of them. D and trimming were read from the DNA, whereas the V and J calls and clone size are those reported in that table. The table includes 95,000 to 150,000 clones, 75% to 85% detected once. The data are from a study of cytomegalovirus exposure and HLA in healthy donors. The study's findings and limits: The dataset shows that most TCR sequences were rare, while some public TCRs occurred in many donors. A later analysis showed that HLA-associated TCR beta chains had undergone more clonal expansion than equally common others. Analyzed later, association rates of TCRs varied across HLA loci, with DRB1 most and HLA-C fewest.

The clonotype originates from a man aged 40-49 years in good health and CMV-seronegative. This rearrangement joins TRBV6-1 to TRBJ1-2, with TRBD1 matching over 7 bases. The sequencing sample was made of PBMCs. CDR3 region: CASTPGQTNYGYTF. CDR3 DNA sequence: TGTGCCAGCACCCCGGGACAGACTAACTATGGCTACACCTTC.